This TCR beta chain comes out of a study of cytomegalovirus exposure and HLA in healthy donors. The V end was cut by 4 bases, the J end by 9 bases, with 16 bases between. CDR1 and CDR2 (germline): SGDLS, YYNGEE. The CDR3 runs 14 residues. The primer mix had 60 Vbeta and 13 Jbeta primers. Some clones are missing from TCRdb's copy, which holds only in-frame ones; the method was immunoSEQ multiplex PCR. The table records about 200,000 clones, around 84% of them present only once. This clone was counted a few times. The J gene is TRBJ1-4, the V gene TRBV9; D gene uncertain. The specimen was PBMCs. The sequence came from a woman between 18 and 30 years old in good health and CMV-seronegative. CDR3 sequence: CASSLGSSAQKLFF. The CDR3 nucleotides read TGTGCCAGCAGCCTGGGCAGCTCAGCCCAAAAACTGTTTTTT. The whole variable domain, remainder taken from reference TRBV9 and TRBJ1-4, is DSGVTQTPKHLITATGQRVTLRCSPRSGDLSVYWYQQSLDQGLQFLIQYYNGEERAKGNILERFSAQQFPDLHSELNLSSLELGDSALYFCASSLGSSAQKLFFGSGTQLSVL.